The source of this T cell receptor beta chain is a study of T cell clonotyping in hematopoietic cell transplantation. Study-level points and caveats: At the given depth, recipient repertoires were over 95% de novo clonotypes. Cells were unsorted, so CD4 and CD8 contributions were not separated. Higher Inverse Simpson Index values in graft donor and pretransplant recipient predicted broader posttransplant TCR diversity.

On this clone itself: Its antigen is still unknown.

The repertoire was sequenced with immunoSEQ multiplex PCR; TCRdb's copy has only in-frame clones and lacks some. The data contain 5,300 or so clones, roughly 29% of them singletons. The CDR3 has 16 residues. Germline values: CDR1 MDHEN, CDR2 SYDVKM. V was pared by 5 bases and J by 5 bases, with 18 bases between. The sample consisted of peripheral blood mononuclear cells, taken 180 days after allogeneic stem cell transplant. The TCR comes from a male patient between 40 and 50 years old who had an allogeneic stem cell transplant from an unrelated donor, so the T cells may come from the graft donor. Some clones in this sample may be carry-over from other donors' samples. The chain combines TRBV28 with TRBJ2-2, with D unresolved. CDR3 loop: CASSPSDMGNTGELFF. DNA of the CDR3: TGTGCCAGCAGTCCGAGCGACATGGGGAATACCGGGGAGCTGTTTTTT.